This record looks at one T cell receptor beta chain sequence and its context. No antigen is known for it. The data stem from a study of T cell responses to AZD1222 COVID-19 vaccine. This CDR3 has 15 residues. CDR1 is KGHSH and CDR2 is LQKENI in the germline V gene. Trimming cost V 3 bases and J 3 bases, with 12 bases left between them. Overall study findings and caveats: Targeting of unmutated variant regions was reportedly seen in nearly half of spike-specific TCRs. The study sampled repertoires only after the peak T cell response.

TCRdb's table, derived via immunoSEQ multiplex PCR, lists solely in-frame clones and lacks some. The repertoire has some 100,000 clones, roughly 89% of them found once; the top ten carry roughly 12%. The receptor's source is an adult in good health. The gene calls are TRBV18 and TRBJ1-5; no firm D call. Source: peripheral blood, taken on day 0 of AZD1222 vaccination. DNA of the CDR3: TGTGCCAGCTCACCGGGCGCAGGCTTCAATCAGCCCCAGCATTTT. This encodes CASSPGAGFNQPQHF.